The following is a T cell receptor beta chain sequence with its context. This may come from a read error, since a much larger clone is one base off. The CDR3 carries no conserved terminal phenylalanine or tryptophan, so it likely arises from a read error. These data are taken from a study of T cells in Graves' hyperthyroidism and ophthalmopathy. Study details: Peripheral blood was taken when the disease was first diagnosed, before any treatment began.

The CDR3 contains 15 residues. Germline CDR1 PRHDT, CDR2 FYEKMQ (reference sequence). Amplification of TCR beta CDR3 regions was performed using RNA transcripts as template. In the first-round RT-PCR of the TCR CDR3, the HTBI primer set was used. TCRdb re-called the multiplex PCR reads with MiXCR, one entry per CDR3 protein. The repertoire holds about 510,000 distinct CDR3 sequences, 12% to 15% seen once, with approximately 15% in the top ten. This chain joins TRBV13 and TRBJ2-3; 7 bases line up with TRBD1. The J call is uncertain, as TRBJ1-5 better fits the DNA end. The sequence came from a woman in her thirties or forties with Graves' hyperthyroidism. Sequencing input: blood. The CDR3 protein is CASSASGGVLDTQHL. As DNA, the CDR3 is TGTGCCAGCAGCGCATCAGGGGGAGTTCTGGATACGCAGCATCTT.